The sequence of this T cell receptor (beta chain) was determined in a study of CD8+ T cells in alopecia areata. This clone was counted only a few times. Lesional scalp punch biopsies and peripheral blood came from alopecia areata patients. Extraction and reverse transcription of RNA yielded cDNA as the sequencing template. Sequencing was performed with immunoSEQ multiplex PCR; in TCRdb, only in-frame clones are kept and a portion is missing. This table holds under 15,000 clones, 45% to 70% found once. The sample comprised skin. This receptor was taken from a human donor with alopecia areata.

CDR3 sequence (DNA): TGTGCCAGCAGCGCTGAGGGGCAAATCTCCTACGAGCAGTACTTC. Translating it yields CASSAEGQISYEQYF. The chain joins TRBV9 to TRBJ2-7; D may correspond to TRBD1 or TRBD2 (5 bases each). CDR3 length: 15 amino acids. Germline assignment: CDR1 SGDLS and CDR2 YYNGEE. V lost 3 bases and J lost 0, with 13 bases in between.